These 12 T cell receptor beta chains were all obtained from the same sample, sequenced in a study of response to subunit inactivated influenza vaccine. TCRdb re-called the RT-PCR reads through MiXCR, storing one row per CDR3 protein. The data hold just over 300,000 distinct CDR3 sequences, with around 20% observed a single time. The sample consisted of PBMCs from blood, taken about 20 months after vaccination. Receptors originate from a man aged 50 to 69 who received an inactivated influenza vaccine.

This chain links TRBV12-3 or TRBV12-4 with TRBJ1-5, with unresolved D. CDR3 length equals 15 residues. Deletions cut 3 bases from V and 2 bases from J, with 11 bases between. As DNA, the CDR3 is TGTGCCAGCAGTTTTTCCGGGATGGGCAATCAGCCCCAGCATTTT. Translation gives CASSFSGMGNQPQHF.

This clonotype has a handful of counts. This chain connects TRBV7-8 to TRBJ1-2; no firm D call. CDR3 size: 15 residues. From germline, CDR1 is SGHVS and CDR2 FQNEAQ. Trimming removed 0 bases from V and 6 bases from J, with 14 bases in between. CDR3 DNA: TGTGCCAGCAGCTTAGCAGGACGGGATCACGATGGCTACACCTTC. This sequence encodes CASSLAGRDHDGYTF.

This clonotype was seen a handful of times. The CDR3 sequence is CASSKGAMNTEAFF. CDR3 DNA: TGTGCCAGCAGCAAGGGGGCAATGAACACTGAAGCTTTCTTT. The chain employs TRBV11-1 and TRBJ1-1; 7 bases are shared with TRBD1. Germline CDR1 is SGHAT and CDR2 is FQDESV (reference sequence). V dropped 5 bases and J dropped 0; count of bases not matched to a gene: 3. CDR3 length equals 14 residues.

The sample holds a few counts of this clonotype. The rearrangement uses TRBV20-1 and TRBJ1-2, with D perhaps TRBD1 (5 bases). V shed 5 bases and J shed 4 bases, with 11 bases lying between them. This CDR3 has 12 amino acids. Germline assignment: CDR1 DFQATT and CDR2 SNEGSKA (reference sequence). Here the CDR3 DNA reads TGCAGTGCTGCCGGGACCACCTATGGCTACACCTTC. Translation gives CSAAGTTYGYTF.

Only a few counts were recorded for this clonotype. The V gene is TRBV7-8, the J gene TRBJ1-2, with D possibly being TRBD1 (5 bases). Trimming cost V 5 bases and J 3 bases, with 19 bases left between them. The germline V gene encodes CDR1 SGHVS and CDR2 FQNEAQ. There are 16 residues in the CDR3. For the CDR3, the DNA is TGTGCCAGCAGCCCGCAAGGGATCGGGGGAGACTATGGCTACACCTTC. Residues: CASSPQGIGGDYGYTF.

This chain connects TRBV19 to TRBJ2-3; the match to TRBD2 covers 13 bases. Germline CDR1 LNHDA, CDR2 SQIVND (reference sequence). J was trimmed by 8 bases and V by 6 bases; bases with no gene match: 11. CDR3 size: 16 residues. CDR3 sequence reads: CASRIAGTSGVGTQYF. As DNA, the CDR3 is TGTGCCAGTAGGATTGCCGGGACTAGCGGGGTTGGTACGCAGTATTTT.

This sequence joins TRBV5-4 and TRBJ1-1; D is possibly TRBD1 (6 bases). Germline CDR1 is SGHNT and CDR2 is YYREEE (reference sequence). Trimming cost V 5 bases and J 2 bases, with 16 bases left between them. The CDR3 runs 15 residues. In DNA form, the CDR3 reads TGTGCCAGCAGTAAACCCGGGACACCCAACACTGAAGCTTTCTTT. Translated: CASSKPGTPNTEAFF.

The chain employs TRBV7-7 and TRBJ2-3, with 9 bases fitting TRBD1. V lost 4 bases to trimming and J lost 6 bases; unmatched junction nucleotides: 5. The V gene's germline CDR1 is SSHAT and CDR2 FNYEAQ (reference sequence). The CDR3 extends over 14 amino acids. This CDR3 is CASSSTGGQDTQYF. The CDR3 DNA reads TGTGCCAGCAGCTCGACAGGGGGTCAGGATACGCAGTATTTT.

The table lists this clonotype with a few counts. The chain links TRBV6-2 or TRBV6-3 to TRBJ1-4; maybe TRBD1 (6 bases). Trimming shortened V by 5 bases and J by 6 bases, and 13 bases separated the two germline ends. Germline V gene lookup returns CDR1 MNHEY and CDR2 SVGEGT. This CDR3 comprises 14 residues. DNA for the CDR3: TGTGCCAGCAGTAAACAGGGAAGGGATGAAAAACTGTTTTTT. Translating gives CASSKQGRDEKLFF.

In this sample, this clonotype turned up many times. This chain joins TRBV5-1 and TRBJ1-6; a possible D gene is TRBD1 (5 bases). From germline, CDR1 is SGHRS and CDR2 YFSETQ. V was clipped by 0 bases and J by 9 bases, with 13 bases between them. The CDR3 length is 15 residues. The CDR3 DNA reads TGCGCCAGCAGCTTGGCGGGCAGGGAGGTTTCACCCCTCCACTTT. This gives the protein CASSLAGREVSPLHF.

The CDR3 sequence: CATRPGDRVAEKLFF. For the CDR3, the DNA is TGTGCCACGCGTCCCGGGGACAGGGTTGCCGAAAAACTGTTTTTT. V is TRBV6-1 and J is TRBJ1-4; 9 bases align to TRBD1. This CDR3 contains 15 residues. The ends lost 10 bases at V and 8 bases at J; junction bases unmatched: 14. Germline loops: CDR1 MNHNS, CDR2 SASEGT.

This chain joins TRBV4-3 and TRBJ1-5, with D possibly TRBD1 on 6 matching bases. V lost 0 bases to trimming and J lost 2 bases, with 17 bases between them. The CDR3 sequence is 18 residues long. Germline CDR1 is LGHNA and CDR2 is YSLEER. CDR3 in amino acids: CASSQEFDHGQRNQPQHF. CDR3 bases: TGCGCCAGCAGCCAAGAATTTGACCATGGACAGCGCAATCAGCCCCAGCATTTT.